This entry describes one T cell receptor beta chain. Its target is unknown. Each CDR3 protein is one row after TCRdb ran MiXCR on the reads. The sample yields about 450,000 distinct CDR3 sequences, approximately 31% seen once. The record originates from a study of T cell repertoires in cytomegalovirus infection. As for the study in general: The public TCR beta signatures pointed to both CMV infection and matching HLA type.

The germline V gene encodes CDR1 SGHRS and CDR2 YFSETQ. V lost 0 bases to trimming and J lost 5 bases; unmatched junction nucleotides: 15. The length of the CDR3 is 18 residues. Whole-study findings and limits: What dominated the ex vivo response were HLA-C-restricted CMV-specific TCR beta clonotypes. Cumulative frequency of public TCR beta families picked out carriers of CMV plus the relevant HLA.

This receptor was taken from a human donor in good health (CMV status not recorded). Some clones in this sample may be carry-over from other donors' samples. The V call is TRBV5-1, the J call TRBJ1-1; 8 bases match TRBD1. The sequenced sample consisted of PBMCs. CDR3 DNA sequence: TGCGCCAGCAGCTTGGGGGGGACAGGTCGTACTCCGGGGACTGAAGCTTTCTTT. It encodes CASSLGGTGRTPGTEAFF.